The present T cell receptor beta chain was sequenced within a study of beta chain features in type 1 diabetes. Across the study: Patients looked much like healthy donors when it came to age, gender and cell yields.

Of the isolated RNA, all was reverse transcribed, and so the sequenced material was expressed TCRB transcripts. This table comes from immunoSEQ multiplex PCR, and its TCRdb copy is limited to in-frame clones, with some not included. Among more than 250,000 clones, about 23% were seen once, and the ten largest hold roughly 0.013%. About this clone itself: Its specificity is unknown.

The CDR3 has 13 residues. Study-wide findings and caveats: Moderate but significant shortening of TCRB CDR3s was recorded in all four CD4+ subsets from Type 1 diabetes patients. Resolution of whether HLA type affects TCRB rearrangement was not achieved here.

This sequence originates from a woman aged 25-40 years with type 1 diabetes. The sequencing input was naive CD4+ T cells from blood. This rearrangement joins TRBV21-1 to TRBJ1-5; TRBD1 reflects the table's D call only, with no check against the DNA. TRBV21-1 is an annotated pseudogene. Here the CDR3 reads CASSKVGGRAQHF. The DNA for the CDR3 is TGTGCCAGCAGCAAAGTAGGGGGACGGGCCCAGCATTTT.